This entry features one TCR beta chain sequence. The antigen is unknown. PCR involved 60 Vbeta and 13 Jbeta primers. Clones were sequenced by immunoSEQ multiplex PCR, and TCRdb holds only the in-frame ones, with some missing. The sample comprises 110,000 to 150,000 clones, about 72% of which are singletons, and 2.1% rests with the top ten. The record originates from a study of cytomegalovirus exposure and HLA in healthy donors. General study results and limits: As was reported, the classifier diagnosed cytomegalovirus status with high specificity and sensitivity. TRBV6-2, TRBV6-3 and other indistinguishable V segments were excluded. In vitro confirmation showed a few CMV-associated chains to be CMV antigen specific.

Per the germline V gene, CDR1 is SGHRS and CDR2 is YFSETQ. CDR3 size: 17 residues. V was clipped by 4 bases and J by 0 bases; unmatched bases: 6. Every donor was a healthy person donating bone marrow. This rearrangement joins TRBV5-1 to TRBJ2-1; TRBD2 agrees at 11 bases. The receptor was derived from a man between 35 and 55 years old in good health and CMV-seronegative. Sample: PBMCs. CDR3 sequence reads: CASSRGTSGSSYNEQFF. The CDR3 nucleotides are TGCGCCAGCAGCAGGGGGACTAGCGGTAGCTCCTACAATGAGCAGTTCTTC.